The 9 T cell receptor beta chains listed next were all sequenced from one sample in a study of shared clonotypes between healthy human individuals. Sequencing used immunoSEQ multiplex PCR; TCRdb keeps in-frame clones, though not all of them. The sample includes approximately 740,000 clones, approximately 92% of them seen just once. Terminally differentiated effector memory CD45RA+ cells were left out of the naive CD8 fraction, which was CD45RO-negative and positively selected for CCR7. The sequencing sample was made of naive CD8+ T cells sorted from blood. These receptors came from a man aged 25-45 years in good health.

For this clone: Sequence at one end of the junction differs from germline and may be a read error. J is TRBJ2-2 and V is TRBV11-1, with 8 bases lining up with TRBD1. Germline CDR1 SGHAT, CDR2 FQDESV (reference sequence). This CDR3 has 19 amino acids. The CDR3 DNA reads as TGTGCCAGCAGTCAACACAGGGGGGATCCTCTTCGCGAACACCGGGGAGCTGTTTTT. Its translation: CASSQHRGDPLREHRGAVF.

The J gene is TRBJ2-5, the V gene TRBV25-1; unclear D gene. The CDR3 extends over 15 amino acids. Trimming stripped 3 bases from V and 5 bases from J, with 16 bases between. Germline V gene data show CDR1 as MGHDK and CDR2 as SYGVNS. In DNA form, the CDR3 reads TGTGCCAGCAGTGATCTACTACCAGGTCAGGAGACCCAGTACTTC. Its protein product is CASSDLLPGQETQYF.

The V call is TRBV21-1, the J call TRBJ2-7; the D call in the table, TRBD2, was not verified against the DNA. TRBV21-1 is designated a pseudogene. CDR3 length: 16 amino acids. The CDR3 DNA follows: TGTGCCAGCAGCACCCCGGTTCGCGGGCGGGACTACGAGCAGTACTTC. This gives the protein CASSTPVRGRDYEQYF.

The chain recombines TRBV4-1 with TRBJ2-6; D is possibly TRBD1 (6 bases). V lost 1 base and J 3 bases, leaving 10 bases between the germline ends. This CDR3 is built from 16 residues. Germline V CDR1 and CDR2: MGHRA, YSYEKL. The CDR3: CASSQVPGVGANVLTF. The CDR3 DNA sequence: TGCGCCAGCAGCCAAGTGCCAGGGGTTGGGGCCAACGTCCTGACTTTC.

A single count supports this clone. The gene calls are TRBV10-2 and TRBJ2-7, with D possibly matching TRBD2 (6 bases). Trimming took 10 bases from V and 6 from J, leaving 19 bases between them. The CDR3 is 13 residues long. CDR1 WSHSY and CDR2 SAAADI come from the germline V gene. The CDR3 DNA reads as TGCGCCACCAGAACCGGGACTTCGGCCGAGCAGTACTTC. Its translation is CATRTGTSAEQYF.

The rearrangement links TRBV6-1 to TRBJ1-1; D unclear. V lost 6 bases and J lost 6, with 8 bases in between. Germline CDR1 reads MNHNS; CDR2 reads SASEGT. The CDR3 is 11 amino acids. In DNA, the CDR3 is TGTGCCAGCAGCCAGCCACCTGAAGCTTTCTTT. Encoded protein: CASSQPPEAFF.

This clone was seen once. This chain connects TRBV5-1 to TRBJ2-7, with D possibly being TRBD2 (5 bases). The V end was cut by 1 base, the J end by 1 base, with 9 bases between. The CDR3 extends over 14 amino acids. Per germline, CDR1 SGHRS and CDR2 YFSETQ. CDR3 amino acids: CASSLYAGSYEQYF. CDR3 nucleotides: TGCGCCAGCAGCTTGTATGCGGGTTCCTACGAGCAGTACTTC.

This rearrangement joins TRBV9 to TRBJ2-7, with D possibly matching TRBD1 (6 bases). The V gene lost 2 bases and the J gene lost 3 bases, with 12 bases spanning the gap. The CDR3 length is 14 residues. CDR1 and CDR2 from the germline V gene are SGDLS and YYNGEE. The CDR3 reads CASSVDGQNYEQYF. The CDR3, as DNA: TGTGCCAGCAGCGTCGACGGACAGAACTACGAGCAGTACTTC.

The J gene is TRBJ1-1, the V gene TRBV29-1, with TRBD1 as a possible D gene (5 bases). From germline, CDR1 is SQVTM and CDR2 ANQGSEA. Trimming took off 5 bases at V and 4 bases at J, with 14 bases between the two ends. The CDR3 runs 13 residues. The DNA of the CDR3 is TGCAGCGTTTTGGGGGTCCGGAGCACTGAAGCTTTCTTT. As protein: CSVLGVRSTEAFF.